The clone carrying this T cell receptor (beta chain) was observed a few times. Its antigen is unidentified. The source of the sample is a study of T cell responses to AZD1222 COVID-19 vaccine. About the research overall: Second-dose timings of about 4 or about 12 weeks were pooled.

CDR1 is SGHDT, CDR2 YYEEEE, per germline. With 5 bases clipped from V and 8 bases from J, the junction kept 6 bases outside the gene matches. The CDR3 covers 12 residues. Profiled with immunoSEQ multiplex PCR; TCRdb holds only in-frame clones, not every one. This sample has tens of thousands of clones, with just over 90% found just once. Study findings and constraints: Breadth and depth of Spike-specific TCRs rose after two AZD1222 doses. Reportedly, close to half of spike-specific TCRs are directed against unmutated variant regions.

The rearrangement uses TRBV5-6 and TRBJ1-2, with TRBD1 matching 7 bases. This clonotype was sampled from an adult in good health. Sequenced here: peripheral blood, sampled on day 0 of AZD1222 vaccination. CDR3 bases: TGTGCCAGCAGACAGGGGTCCATCGGCTACACCTTC. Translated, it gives CASRQGSIGYTF.